Described below is a single TCR beta chain sequence and its context. The RNA, about 0.5 to 1 ug, was put through reverse transcription using random hexamers. With immunoSEQ multiplex PCR, TCR beta CDR3 was amplified across 54 Vbeta and 13 Jbeta. MiXCR, applied by TCRdb to the immunoSEQ multiplex PCR reads, yields one record per CDR3 protein. The data hold roughly 60,000 distinct CDR3 sequences, with roughly nine tenths observed a single time. The data originate from a study of CD8 T cells in Susac syndrome. Germline V gene sequence: CDR1 MNHEY, CDR2 SVGEGT. V was pared by 2 bases and J by 0 bases, with 5 bases between. CDR3 size: 13 residues. The healthy controls were matched to patients by age and sex. Negative isolation yielded CD4+ and CD8+ T cells, and FACS enriched TEMRA cells.

Source material: CD8+ T cells from PBMCs. This chain uses TRBV6-2 or TRBV6-3 with TRBJ2-7; D is possibly TRBD1 or TRBD2 (5 bases each). The TCR comes from a human donor in good health. DNA of the CDR3: TGTGCCAGCAGTTACGGGGGCTCCTACGAGCAGTACTTC. Translating it yields CASSYGGSYEQYF.